Each of the 17 T cell receptor beta chains below was sequenced from the same sample in a study of OX40 agonist ivuxolimab in advanced cancers. The method was immunoSEQ multiplex PCR; TCRdb's version includes in-frame clones alone and lacks a portion of them. The data contain about 78,000 clones, about 90% of them singletons. The sample was CD4+ or CD8+ T cells sorted from blood, taken in a trial of the OX40 agonist ivuxolimab. These receptors were collected from an adult with an advanced solid tumor such as melanoma, head and neck, liver or kidney cancer.

This clone is medium-sized in the sample. The chain recombines TRBV5-5 with TRBJ2-6, with D unresolved. Per germline, CDR1 SGHKS and CDR2 YYEKEE (reference sequence). V was shortened by 0 bases and J by 0 bases, with 7 bases between the two germline ends. There are 16 residues in the CDR3. The chain's CDR3 is CASSLETSSGANVLTF. The CDR3 DNA follows: TGTGCCAGCAGCTTGGAGACAAGCTCTGGGGCCAACGTCCTGACTTTC.

The chain links TRBV5-1 to TRBJ2-7; maybe TRBD2 (6 bases). The ends were cut back, 0 bases at V and 2 bases at J, with 9 bases in the middle. CDR3 length: 14 amino acids. Germline CDR1 is SGHRS and CDR2 is YFSETQ. The CDR3 DNA reads TGCGCCAGCAGCTTGGAGGTAGCGGCCTACGAGCAGTACTTC. Its protein product is CASSLEVAAYEQYF.

This rearrangement joins TRBV4-2 to TRBJ1-2; the D gene is possibly TRBD1 (6 bases). The CDR3 loop spans 13 amino acids. Looked up from germline, CDR1 is LGHNA and CDR2 is YNFKEQ. Trimming shortened V by 3 bases and J by 5 bases, and 10 bases separated the two germline ends. CDR3 amino acids: CASSQAQGYGYTF. Written as DNA, the CDR3 is TGTGCCAGCAGCCAGGCTCAGGGGTATGGCTACACCTTC.

This chain's CDR3 is CASSLAGLAGSSVINTGELFF. The CDR3 DNA follows: TGCGCCAGCAGCTTGGCCGGACTAGCGGGTTCCTCAGTAATAAACACCGGGGAGCTGTTTTTT. V and J are TRBV5-1 and TRBJ2-2; 11 nucleotides align to TRBD2. Germline V lookup: CDR1 SGHRS, CDR2 YFSETQ. With 0 bases clipped from V and 2 bases from J, the junction kept 15 bases outside the gene matches. The CDR3 totals 21 residues.

CDR3 sequence: CASSIPILNQPQHF. CDR3 nucleotides: TGTGCCAGTAGTATACCGATCCTCAATCAGCCCCAGCATTTT. This chain links TRBV19 with TRBJ1-5, with D unresolved. Germline CDR1 and CDR2: LNHDA and SQIVND (reference sequence). CDR3 length: 14 residues. The V end was cut by 2 bases, the J end by 3 bases, with 8 bases between.

This rearrangement joins TRBV6-5 to TRBJ1-1; no definite D call. The germline CDR1 and CDR2 sequences are MNHEY and SVGAGI. Deletions cut 3 bases from V and 1 base from J, with 3 bases between. The CDR3 sequence is 12 residues long. The CDR3: CASSYRNTEAFF. Written as DNA, the CDR3 is TGTGCCAGCAGTTATCGGAACACTGAAGCTTTCTTT.

The V and J genes are TRBV4-1 and TRBJ1-1; D uncertain. CDR1 and CDR2 (germline): MGHRA, YSYEKL. CDR3 length equals 13 residues. Trimming left V 1 base short and J 12 bases short, with 15 bases between. CDR3 in amino acids: CASSQVTLEVTFF. The CDR3 DNA follows: TGCGCCAGCAGCCAAGTAACCCTTGAGGTGACTTTCTTT.

The chain links TRBV2 to TRBJ2-7, with D maybe TRBD2 (6 bases). CDR1 is SNHLY, CDR2 FYNNEI, per germline. This CDR3 spans 14 amino acids. V was clipped by 4 bases and J by 3 bases, with 13 bases between them. The CDR3 loop reads CASSGASEIYEQYF. The DNA of the CDR3 is TGTGCCAGCAGTGGGGCTAGCGAGATCTACGAGCAGTACTTC.

The chain combines TRBV19 with TRBJ2-7; perhaps TRBD2 as D (5 bases). The CDR3 sequence is 15 residues long. V gave up 4 bases and J gave up 0 bases, with 13 bases separating them. CDR1 and CDR2 from the germline V gene are LNHDA and SQIVND (reference sequence). CDR3 residues: CASSRSTLDSYEQYF. Here the CDR3 DNA reads TGTGCCAGTAGTAGATCGACACTAGACTCCTACGAGCAGTACTTC.

The V call is TRBV6-1, the J call TRBJ2-1; TRBD1 is a possible D gene (5 bases). Germline V gene lookup returns CDR1 MNHNS and CDR2 SASEGT. Trimming took 1 base from V and 9 from J, leaving 19 bases between them. The CDR3 extends over 16 amino acids. The CDR3 bases are TGTGCCAGCAGTGAAGTTAGGCGGCAGGGTATGGTTGAGCAGTTCTTC. This codes for CASSEVRRQGMVEQFF.

The genes are TRBV6-1 and TRBJ2-2, with D possibly being TRBD1 or TRBD2 (6 bases each). CDR3 size: 12 residues. Trimming shortened V by 11 bases and J by 3 bases, and 10 bases separated the two germline ends. Germline values: CDR1 MNHNS, CDR2 SASEGT. The CDR3 loop reads CAHGGDTGELFF. The DNA of the CDR3 is TGTGCCCACGGGGGCGACACCGGGGAGCTGTTTTTT.

Details on this clone: The junction and the germline gene differ at one end; a read error may be behind it. CDR3 in amino acids: CAGSFRPADGYGYTF. DNA of the CDR3: TGTGCCGGCAGCTTTCGGCCGGCGGATGGCTATGGCTACACCTTC. The genes are TRBV5-8 and TRBJ1-2; D is ambiguous. Germline V gene data show CDR1 as SGHTS and CDR2 as YDEGEE. CDR3 length: 15 residues. The variable domain in full, with the rest retrieved from reference TRBV5-8 and TRBJ1-2, is EAGVTQSPTHLIKTRGQQATLRCSPISGHTSVYWYQQALGLGLQFLLWYDEGEERNRGNFPPRFSGRQFPNYSSELNVNALELEDSALYLCAGSFRPADGYGYTFGSGTRLTVV.

The V and J genes are TRBV2 and TRBJ2-5; D not certain. This CDR3 is 14 amino acids long. CDR1 and CDR2 (germline): SNHLY, FYNNEI. V was clipped by 7 bases and J by 0 bases, with 12 bases between them. This CDR3 is CASNRAGNQETQYF. DNA for the CDR3: TGTGCCAGCAACCGGGCAGGCAACCAAGAGACCCAGTACTTC.

The chain uses TRBV7-9 and TRBJ1-6; D is unresolved. The V gene lost 4 bases and the J gene lost 10 bases, with 20 bases spanning the gap. Germline-derived CDR1 and CDR2 are SEHNR and FQNEAQ (reference sequence). The CDR3 runs to 16 residues. DNA for the CDR3: TGTGCCAGCAGCTCCCCATTGTCCATTAACCCATCACCCCTCCACTTT. This translates into CASSSPLSINPSPLHF.

The rearrangement joins TRBV18 to TRBJ1-1, with D uncertain. Trimming left V 6 bases short and J 1 base short, with 9 bases between. CDR1 is KGHSH and CDR2 is LQKENI in the germline V gene. The CDR3 length is 13 residues. The CDR3 sequence: CASSPGPNTEAFF. The CDR3 coding sequence is TGTGCCAGCTCTCCCGGGCCGAACACTGAAGCTTTCTTT. Together with reference TRBV18 and TRBJ1-1, the CDR3 gives the full variable domain: NAGVMQNPRHLVRRRGQEARLRCSPMKGHSHVYWYRQLPEEGLKFMVYLQKENIIDESGMPKERFSAEFPKEGPSILRIQQVVRGDSAAYFCASSPGPNTEAFFGQGTRLTVV.

The chain links TRBV6-5 to TRBJ2-3; D gene ambiguous. This CDR3 comprises 14 residues. V was shortened by 2 bases and J by 5 bases, with 11 bases between the two germline ends. In germline, CDR1 is MNHEY, CDR2 SVGAGI. In DNA, the CDR3 is TGTGCCAGCAGTTACGGTTGGCGCGGAGATACGCAGTATTTT. Translated: CASSYGWRGDTQYF.

The chain combines TRBV5-1 with TRBJ2-1, with D perhaps matching TRBD1 or TRBD2 (5 bases each). With 6 bases removed from V and 0 bases from J, the gap between germline ends came to 13 bases. CDR3 size: 15 residues. CDR1 SGHRS and CDR2 YFSETQ come from the germline V gene. Written as DNA, the CDR3 is TGCGCCAGCACCCCGAGGGGCTCCTCCTACAATGAGCAGTTCTTC. Its translation: CASTPRGSSYNEQFF.